Following are 23 T cell receptor beta chains from one sample sequenced in a study of blood T cell repertoires in COVID-19. Only in-frame clones appear in the TCRdb table, and some are missing; sequencing was by immunoSEQ multiplex PCR. Of about 380,000 clones detected, less than 90% appear once; the ten largest clones hold 2.5% to 3.5%. Sequencing was done on a sample of PBMCs or T cells enriched from blood (not recorded which). The source is a woman aged 25-40 years who had recovered from COVID-19.

The table lists this clone with a count of one. The chain combines TRBV5-1 with TRBJ1-1, with D perhaps matching TRBD1 (5 bases). This CDR3 region has 14 residues. From germline, CDR1 is SGHRS and CDR2 YFSETQ. V lost 0 bases and J lost 4, with 10 bases in between. CDR3 nucleotides: TGCGCCAGCAGCTTGGTCGGTAGGGGCACTGAAGCTTTCTTT. This encodes CASSLVGRGTEAFF.

The chain recombines TRBV12-2 with TRBJ2-3; the D segment call TRBD2 is taken from the table without a DNA check. TRBV12-2 corresponds to a pseudogene. This CDR3 spans 21 amino acids. In nucleotides, the CDR3 is TGTGCAAGTCGTTCACTAATCATAGCGGGAGGGATAAAGAATTTCACAGATACGCAGTATTTT. Amino acids: CASRSLIIAGGIKNFTDTQYF.

This sequence joins TRBV5-1 and TRBJ1-1; D call uncertain. V lost 3 bases and J lost 5, with 14 bases in between. The CDR3 extends over 14 amino acids. Germline values: CDR1 SGHRS, CDR2 YFSETQ. The CDR3 region has the DNA TGCGCCAGCAGCTCGGGAACCCCAAAGACTGAAGCTTTCTTT. The encoded protein is CASSSGTPKTEAFF.

This rearrangement joins TRBV4-1 to TRBJ1-2; tentative D call: TRBD1 (6 bases). CDR3 length: 13 residues. The V end lost 2 bases, the J end lost 6 bases, and 10 bases lay between the germline ends. Per the germline V gene, CDR1 is MGHRA and CDR2 is YSYEKL. This CDR3 is CASSQLQGHGYTF. The CDR3 DNA sequence: TGCGCCAGCAGCCAACTGCAGGGGCATGGCTACACCTTC.

This chain uses TRBV4-2 with TRBJ2-5; 8 nucleotides line up with TRBD1. The CDR3 has 16 residues. After removal of 1 base from V and 2 bases from J, the junction contained 6 bases not matched to a gene. Germline loops: CDR1 LGHNA, CDR2 YNFKEQ. The DNA of the CDR3 is TGTGCCAGCAGCCAAGGAACAGGGGGTGCTCAAGAGACCCAGTACTTC. Translating it yields CASSQGTGGAQETQYF.

The rearrangement joins TRBV7-9 to TRBJ2-1; D is ambiguous. V was pared by 5 bases and J by 4 bases, with 18 bases between. CDR3 length equals 16 residues. CDR1 is SEHNR and CDR2 is FQNEAQ in the germline V gene (reference sequence). CDR3: CASSPGPRNKYNEQFF. The CDR3 DNA reads as TGTGCCAGCAGCCCTGGGCCGAGAAATAAATACAATGAGCAGTTCTTC.

Regarding this clone: At the DNA level, this CDR3 is encoded by other sequences in the same sample as well. The chain combines TRBV20-1 with TRBJ1-2; 8 nucleotides match TRBD1. The germline CDR1 and CDR2 sequences are DFQATT and SNEGSKA (reference sequence). V gave up 3 bases and J gave up 2 bases; unmatched junction bases: 5. The CDR3 has 14 residues. This CDR3 is CSASPPGGNYGYTF. The CDR3 DNA reads TGCAGTGCTAGTCCCCCAGGGGGCAACTATGGCTACACCTTC.

The V call is TRBV5-6, the J call TRBJ2-1; 7 bases are shared with TRBD1. The CDR3 loop spans 15 amino acids. V lost 4 bases to trimming and J lost 3 bases; unmatched junction nucleotides: 7. CDR1 and CDR2 from the germline V gene are SGHDT and YYEEEE. In nucleotides, the CDR3 is TGTGCCAGCAGCGCCAGGGGGTTACTCTACAATGAGCAGTTCTTC. This sequence encodes CASSARGLLYNEQFF.

The rearrangement links TRBV19 to TRBJ2-7, with TRBD2 matching 12 bases. The CDR3 has 15 amino acids. Germline assignment: CDR1 LNHDA and CDR2 SQIVND (reference sequence). Trimming took 5 bases from V and 2 from J; bases not matched to a gene: 4. CDR3 bases: TGTGCCAGTAGTCAGGGACTAGCGGGTCCCTACGAGCAGTACTTC. It is translated as CASSQGLAGPYEQYF.

The rearrangement joins TRBV29-1 to TRBJ1-1; D is uncertain. Germline CDR1 SQVTM, CDR2 ANQGSEA. Deletions cut 5 bases from V and 1 base from J, with 17 bases between. This CDR3 comprises 15 residues. The CDR3 DNA is TGCAGCGTTACTTCTTGGGAGGGAGCGAACACTGAAGCTTTCTTT. It specifies CSVTSWEGANTEAFF.

This chain joins TRBV3-1 (or the pseudogene TRBV3-2) and TRBJ1-1; TRBD1 is a possible D gene (5 bases). V was trimmed by 8 bases and J by 5 bases, leaving 12 bases between them. Germline V gene sequence: CDR1 LGHDT, CDR2 YNNKEL (reference sequence). The CDR3 is 12 residues long. CDR3 sequence: CASGGAGTEAFF. CDR3 DNA: TGTGCCAGCGGAGGGGCAGGGACTGAAGCTTTCTTT.

The chain is built from TRBV28 and TRBJ1-5; 7 bases are a match to TRBD1. This CDR3 spans 15 amino acids. In germline, CDR1 is MDHEN, CDR2 SYDVKM. Trimming cost V 2 bases and J 6 bases; bases outside gene matches: 7. CDR3: CASSLDRGQIQPQHF. The CDR3, as DNA: TGTGCCAGCAGTTTAGATAGGGGACAGATTCAGCCCCAGCATTTT.

This clone was found once. The chain links TRBV23-1 to TRBJ1-2; D may be TRBD1 (6 bases). TRBV23-1 is classed as an ORF, of uncertain function. The CDR3 length is 14 residues. V was cut by 0 bases and J by 2 bases, with 7 bases left in between. This CDR3 reads CASSQSDRNYGYTF. DNA for the CDR3: TGCGCCAGCAGTCAATCGGACAGAAACTATGGCTACACCTTC.

This chain connects TRBV6-5 to TRBJ1-3; D is unresolved. With 4 bases removed from V and 3 bases from J, the gap between germline ends came to 10 bases. Germline V gives CDR1 MNHEY, CDR2 SVGAGI. CDR3 size: 14 residues. The CDR3 DNA sequence: TGTGCCAGCAGTTCCCCGTCGTTTGGAAACACCATATATTTT. Translation gives CASSSPSFGNTIYF.

CDR3 amino acids: CASSQRTGGAYEQYF. In DNA form, the CDR3 reads TGCGCCAGCAGCCAAAGAACAGGGGGGGCCTACGAGCAGTACTTC. The chain uses TRBV4-1 and TRBJ2-7, with D perhaps matching TRBD1 (8 bases). Germline V gene sequence: CDR1 MGHRA, CDR2 YSYEKL. The CDR3 covers 15 residues. Trimming removed 2 bases from V and 2 bases from J, with 13 bases in between.

J is TRBJ1-2 and V is TRBV28; 9 nucleotides match TRBD1. The CDR3 runs 15 residues. Trimming cost V 4 bases and J 3 bases; bases outside gene matches: 6. Germline V gives CDR1 MDHEN, CDR2 SYDVKM. The CDR3 here is CASSYLGQGDYGYTF. The DNA for the CDR3 is TGTGCCAGCAGTTACCTGGGACAGGGAGACTATGGCTACACCTTC.

V and J are TRBV2 and TRBJ2-1, with D possibly matching TRBD1 (5 bases). The CDR3 has 15 residues. V was clipped by 3 bases and J by 4 bases, with 13 bases between them. The germline CDR1 and CDR2 sequences are SNHLY and FYNNEI. CDR3 nucleotide sequence: TGTGCCAGCAGTGATTTAGGGGCGAGGTACAATGAGCAGTTCTTC. Protein sequence: CASSDLGARYNEQFF.

The V call is TRBV9, the J call TRBJ1-1; 7 positions agree with TRBD1. The CDR3 totals 13 residues. Trimming at V came to 4 bases and at J to 4 bases, leaving 4 bases not matched to a gene. Germline V gene data show CDR1 as SGDLS and CDR2 as YYNGEE. DNA of the CDR3: TGTGCCAGCAGCTCAACAGGGGTCACTGAAGCTTTCTTT. Translated: CASSSTGVTEAFF.

The gene calls are TRBV6-5 and TRBJ1-1; maybe TRBD1 (6 bases). Germline values: CDR1 MNHEY, CDR2 SVGAGI. The CDR3 has 15 residues. V was cut by 2 bases and J by 1 base, with 11 bases left in between. CDR3 region: CASSYQQGRNTEAFF. The CDR3 DNA is TGTGCCAGCAGTTACCAACAGGGCCGGAACACTGAAGCTTTCTTT.

V is TRBV5-6 and J is TRBJ2-3; TRBD2 matches at 14 bases. The V gene end was trimmed by 4 bases and the J gene end by 4 bases; junction bases not matched to a gene: 14. Per germline, CDR1 SGHDT and CDR2 YYEEEE. This CDR3 comprises 19 residues. The CDR3 DNA sequence: TGTGCCAGCAGCCCGGATGGACTAGCGGGAGGCAGCAGGGCAGATACGCAGTATTTT. Amino acid sequence: CASSPDGLAGGSRADTQYF.

The chain uses TRBV27 and TRBJ2-1, with D tentatively TRBD2 (5 bases). The CDR3 has 16 amino acids. Germline CDR1 MNHEY, CDR2 SMNVEV (reference sequence). Trimming pared 0 bases from V and 8 bases from J, leaving 17 bases between. The CDR3 loop is CASSLSRGIGPHEQFF. In DNA form, the CDR3 reads TGTGCCAGCAGTTTATCCCGGGGAATAGGGCCCCATGAGCAGTTCTTC.

The chain is built from TRBV18 and TRBJ1-2, with D tentatively TRBD1 (6 bases). Germline lookup yields CDR1 KGHSH and CDR2 LQKENI. Between the trimmed V and J ends, which lost 6 bases and 4 bases, there was a span of 18 bases. This CDR3 contains 15 residues. CDR3 DNA: TGTGCCAGCTCTGGGACACGGGACACAGTCTATGGCTACACCTTC. This translates into CASSGTRDTVYGYTF.

CDR3 sequence: CASSPGGSYTDTQYF. The CDR3 DNA reads as TGTGCCAGCAGCCCGGGGGGCAGTTACACAGATACGCAGTATTTT. The chain links TRBV28 to TRBJ2-3; possibly TRBD2 for D (7 bases). The CDR3 has 15 residues. V dropped 6 bases and J dropped 2 bases, with 15 bases sitting between them. The germline CDR1 and CDR2 sequences are MDHEN and SYDVKM.